This T cell receptor beta chain is drawn from a study of T cells after yellow fever vaccination. The study, taken as a whole, reports: Though weaker, the secondary response peaked faster, on day 5 versus 15. The booster response re-showed most primary clones: 96% CD4, approximately 90% CD8.

Germline V gene lookup returns CDR1 SEHNR and CDR2 FQNEAQ (reference sequence). The CDR3 is made up of 15 amino acids. V lost 1 base and J 2 bases, leaving 11 bases between the germline ends. This clonotype has just a few counts. Its specificity is not known. In TCRdb, the 5' RACE reads were re-called with MiXCR into one record per CDR3 protein. The table lists about 150,000 distinct CDR3 sequences, roughly 6.2% of them singletons, with roughly 3% in the top ten. The clonotype comes from a man aged 18 to 35 who received the YFV17D yellow fever vaccine. This chain uses TRBV7-9 with TRBJ1-2; no definite D call. The sample was CD4+ T cells sorted from PBMCs, taken on the day of the first yellow fever vaccination. The CDR3 loop is CASSLVQRNNYGYTF. Here the CDR3 DNA reads TGTGCCAGCAGCTTAGTACAGCGAAACAACTATGGCTACACCTTC. Full variable domain (rest looked up from reference TRBV7-9 and TRBJ1-2): DTGVSQNPRHKITKRGQNVTFRCDPISEHNRLYWYRQTLGQGPEFLTYFQNEAQLEKSRLLSDRFSAERPKGSFSTLEIQRTEQGDSAMYLCASSLVQRNNYGYTFGSGTRLTVV.